The present T cell receptor beta chain was sequenced within a study of shared clonotypes between healthy human individuals. TCRdb's table, derived via immunoSEQ multiplex PCR, lists solely in-frame clones and lacks some. The sample holds millions of clones, 90% to 95% seen once. It was into CD45RA+ naive and CD45RA-negative memory subsets that the CD4+ cells were split. Germline assignment: CDR1 MDHEN and CDR2 SYDVKM. CDR3 length: 14 residues. J lost 3 bases, V lost 5 bases, and 5 bases had no gene match. In regard to this clone: Other DNA sequences within the sample encode an identical CDR3.

V is TRBV28 and J is TRBJ2-7, with 9 bases matching TRBD1. This TCR derives from a man in his late teens or twenties in good health. Some clones in this sample may be carry-over from other donors' samples. Sequenced: naive CD4+ T cells from PBMCs. Indicated subset: CD45RA+ positively selected. The CDR3 bases are TGTGCCAGCAGTCTAGGGACAGGGCTCTACGAGCAGTACTTC. This gives the protein CASSLGTGLYEQYF.